These 23 T cell receptor beta chains share one sample of origin, sequenced in a study of metastatic and nonmetastatic thyroid tumors. No treatment of any kind had been given to any patient before thyroid surgery. TCRdb re-analyzed the PCR reads through MiXCR. The table has about 9,000 clones, approximately 15% seen once. Material for sequencing was blood. The source is a female donor with papillary thyroid cancer or a benign thyroid nodule (not recorded which). Some clones in this sample may be carry-over from other donors' samples.

This clone was detected a few times. This chain uses TRBV2 with TRBJ2-7; 10 bases match TRBD1. With 6 bases clipped from V and 7 bases from J, the junction kept 6 bases outside the gene matches. This CDR3 spans 13 amino acids. Germline loops: CDR1 SNHLY, CDR2 FYNNEI. The CDR3 loop is CASSAGQGLEQYF. The CDR3 nucleotides read TGTGCCAGCAGCGCGGGACAGGGGTTAGAGCAGTACTTC.

This clone has ten or more counts. At one end, the junction sequence differs from germline, possibly due to a read error. The same CDR3 can be traced to other DNA sequences in this sample. The chain combines TRBV12-3 or TRBV12-4 with TRBJ2-3, with 7 bases matching TRBD2. The CDR3 loop spans 15 amino acids. The CDR3 protein is CASSFSERGRDTQYF. The CDR3 DNA reads as TGTGCCAGCAGTTTTTCGGAGCGGGGCAGGGATACACAGTATTTT.

This clone counts as medium-sized. The chain's CDR3 is CASSLLGLAEETQYF. CDR3 sequence (DNA): TGTGCCAGCAGTTTATTGGGACTAGCGGAAGAGACCCAGTACTTC. V gene TRBV12-3 or TRBV12-4 combines with J gene TRBJ2-5; 11 positions match TRBD2. V lost 2 bases, J lost 3 bases, and 2 bases stayed unmatched. The CDR3 has 15 residues.

This clone was observed many times. J is TRBJ2-1 and V is TRBV27, with D tentatively TRBD2 (6 bases). This CDR3 comprises 17 residues. CDR1 is MNHEY and CDR2 is SMNVEV in the germline V gene (reference sequence). V was trimmed by 0 bases and J by 4 bases, leaving 16 bases between them. The CDR3: CASSLSWGEFAYNEQFF. The CDR3 region has the DNA TGTGCCAGCAGTTTATCGTGGGGGGAGTTCGCTTACAATGAGCAGTTCTTC.

This clone was recorded at least ten times. The chain recombines TRBV9 with TRBJ2-1; D is perhaps TRBD1 (7 bases). Deletions cut 2 bases from V and 4 bases from J, with 13 bases between. Germline CDR1 reads SGDLS; CDR2 reads YYNGEE. This CDR3 has 15 amino acids. CDR3 nucleotides: TGTGCCAGCAGCGTCGCGGGACAGCAATACAATGAGCAGTTCTTC. It specifies CASSVAGQQYNEQFF.

This clone was counted ten times or more. The chain joins TRBV6-6 to TRBJ2-3, with 14 positions matching TRBD2. This CDR3 region has 20 residues. J was trimmed by 2 bases and V by 4 bases; bases with no gene match: 14. The germline CDR1 and CDR2 sequences are MNHNY and SVGAGI (reference sequence). CDR3 sequence: CASSSSTSGRVRGNTDTQYF. The DNA of the CDR3 is TGTGCCAGCAGTTCGTCGACTAGCGGGAGGGTCAGGGGTAACACAGATACGCAGTATTTT.

This clone was counted only a few times. The chain is built from TRBV5-4 and TRBJ2-4, with TRBD1 identical over 7 bases. With V trimmed by 3 bases and J by 8 bases, 8 bases remained unmatched. Germline V gene sequence: CDR1 SGHNT, CDR2 YYREEE (reference sequence). The length of the CDR3 is 14 residues. The CDR3: CASSYKQGYDIQYF. CDR3 DNA: TGTGCCAGCAGCTACAAACAGGGGTACGACATTCAGTACTTC.

This clone was found many times. The chain uses TRBV19 and TRBJ2-1; 9 bases align to TRBD1. With 7 bases clipped from V and 6 bases from J, the junction kept 10 bases outside the gene matches. This CDR3 has 15 residues. Per germline, CDR1 LNHDA and CDR2 SQIVND (reference sequence). The CDR3 spells CASTPPGTGINEQFF. CDR3 in DNA: TGTGCCAGTACCCCCCCCGGGACAGGGATCAATGAGCAGTTCTTC.

The V gene is TRBV12-3 or TRBV12-4, the J gene TRBJ2-3; 9 bases map to TRBD1. The CDR3 totals 16 residues. V trimming: 4 bases; J trimming: 0 bases; junction bases outside the gene matches: 5. The CDR3 here is CASSSDRGFSTDTQYF. Here the CDR3 DNA reads TGTGCCAGCAGTTCTGACAGGGGGTTTAGCACAGATACGCAGTATTTT.

By share, this clone counts as medium-sized. The rearrangement links TRBV12-3 or TRBV12-4 to TRBJ2-7, with D hard to call. Trimming stripped 2 bases from V and 4 bases from J, with 12 bases between. The CDR3 has 14 amino acids. CDR3 bases: TGTGCCAGCAGTTTAAGGCAGCTCCCTTACGAGCAGTACTTC. It encodes CASSLRQLPYEQYF.

This clone was picked up many times. This chain uses TRBV11-3 with TRBJ2-2; no definite D call. Trimming shortened V by 8 bases and J by 0 bases, and 10 bases separated the two germline ends. Per germline, CDR1 SGHNT and CDR2 YENEEA. The CDR3 contains 14 residues. The CDR3 loop is CASFTTANTGELFF. The CDR3 bases are TGTGCCAGCTTCACGACGGCGAACACCGGGGAGCTGTTTTTT.

Turning to this clone: An end of the junction does not agree with germline; a read error may underlie this. V is TRBV5-5 and J is TRBJ2-7; the D is unclear. The CDR3 loop spans 13 amino acids. The germline CDR1 and CDR2 sequences are SGHKS and YYEKEE (reference sequence). This CDR3 reads CASSPSALYEKYF. The CDR3 DNA sequence: TGTGCCAGCAGCCCGTCGGCTCTATACGAGAAGTACTTC.

This clone was seen a handful of times. Since a much larger clone is just one base distant, this may be a read error. Other DNA sequences of this sample code for an identical CDR3. CDR3 loop: CASRLDRVAEAFF. The CDR3 DNA reads TGTGCCAGCAGACTCGACAGGGTTGCTGAAGCTTTCTTC. V gene TRBV27 combines with J gene TRBJ1-1; 7 bases align to TRBD1. Germline-derived CDR1 and CDR2 are MNHEY and SMNVEV (reference sequence). This CDR3 has 13 amino acids.

This clone was recorded at least ten times. This chain joins TRBV6-2 or TRBV6-3 and TRBJ2-3; 9 nucleotides match TRBD2. This CDR3 is 20 amino acids long. CDR1 and CDR2 (germline): MNHEY, SVGEGT. The ends lost 4 bases at V and 4 bases at J; junction bases unmatched: 21. CDR3 region: CASSFSAGVSGRILSDTQYF. Written as DNA, the CDR3 is TGTGCCAGCAGTTTCTCCGCTGGCGTAAGCGGGAGGATCCTCTCAGATACGCAGTATTTT.

This clone was counted many times. This chain joins TRBV10-3 and TRBJ1-1; D not resolved. V was shortened by 6 bases and J by 10 bases, with 18 bases between the two germline ends. The CDR3 has 13 residues. Per the germline V gene, CDR1 is ENHRY and CDR2 is SYGVKD. The CDR3 DNA follows: TGTGCCATCAGCGCTCTAGAGGAGCGTTCAGCTTTCTTT. Protein: CAISALEERSAFF.

This clone was counted at least ten times. The V call is TRBV7-2, the J call TRBJ2-4; D ambiguous. CDR3 length: 12 residues. The germline V gene encodes CDR1 SGHTA and CDR2 FQGNSA. V lost 6 bases and J 7 bases, leaving 10 bases between the germline ends. The CDR3 spells CASRSDGNIQYF. In DNA, the CDR3 is TGTGCCAGCAGATCCGACGGGAACATTCAGTACTTC.

With respect to this clone: The sample carries other DNA sequences with the same CDR3. The chain employs TRBV29-1 and TRBJ2-5; the D gene is possibly TRBD1 (6 bases). CDR1 and CDR2 from the germline V gene are SQVTM and ANQGSEA. V dropped 4 bases and J dropped 0 bases, with 9 bases sitting between them. CDR3 size: 13 residues. CDR3 protein: CSVGDRYQETQYF. CDR3 nucleotides: TGCAGCGTTGGAGACAGGTACCAAGAGACCCAGTACTTC.

At least ten counts were recorded for this clone. The genes are TRBV28 and TRBJ1-1; D may be TRBD1 (5 bases). The ends were cut back, 1 base at V and 0 bases at J, with 12 bases in the middle. Germline V gives CDR1 MDHEN, CDR2 SYDVKM. The CDR3 has 16 residues. CDR3 region: CASSLSPGSMNTEAFF. CDR3 sequence (DNA): TGTGCCAGCAGTTTATCACCAGGGTCGATGAACACTGAAGCTTTCTTT.

Turning to this clone: One base away lies a much larger clone, so this may be a sequencing read error. This sequence joins TRBV7-2 and TRBJ1-2; D gene uncertain. The CDR3 has 15 amino acids. Trimming pared 2 bases from V and 5 bases from J, leaving 15 bases between. Germline-derived CDR1 and CDR2 are SGHTA and FQGNSA. This CDR3 reads CASSLTSTADYGYTF. CDR3 coding DNA: TGTGCCAGCAGCTTAACGTCGACCGCTGATTATGGCTACACCTTC.

This clone was seen a handful of times. The rearrangement joins TRBV12-3 or TRBV12-4 to TRBJ1-2; D uncertain. The V and J ends lost 5 bases and 2 bases respectively, with 12 bases between them. The CDR3 extends over 14 amino acids. The CDR3 region has the DNA TGTGCCAGCAGTCCGACCTCAAGGAACTATGGCTACACCTTC. It translates to CASSPTSRNYGYTF.

This clone occurred once. The rearrangement joins TRBV7-2 to TRBJ2-7; tentative D call: TRBD2 (6 bases). Germline CDR1 is SGHTA and CDR2 is FQGNSA. Trimming removed 1 base from V and 0 bases from J, with 7 bases in between. The CDR3 runs to 14 residues. The CDR3 loop reads CASSLGGISYEQYF. The CDR3 region has the DNA TGTGCCAGCAGCTTAGGCGGGATCTCCTACGAGCAGTACTTC. Drawing the rest from reference TRBV7-2 and TRBJ2-7, the complete variable domain is GAGVSQSPSNKVTEKGKDVELRCDPISGHTALYWYRQSLGQGLEFLIYFQGNSAPDKSGLPSDRFSAERTGGSVSTLTIQRTQQEDSAVYLCASSLGGISYEQYFGPGTRLTVT.

This clone ranks as medium-sized (0.01 to 0.1%). The CDR3, as DNA: TGTGCCAGCAGCCGAAAGCCGGGACAGGGGAGGTATGGGGCCAACGTCCTGACTTTC. Translation: CASSRKPGQGRYGANVLTF. The chain is built from TRBV13 and TRBJ2-6; TRBD1 matches at 10 bases. This CDR3 spans 19 amino acids. CDR1 and CDR2 from the germline V gene are PRHDT and FYEKMQ (reference sequence). V lost 5 bases, J lost 3 bases, and 13 bases stayed unmatched.

This clone is medium-sized. This chain joins TRBV30 and TRBJ2-1, with D unclear. Germline V CDR1 and CDR2: GTSNPN, SVGIG (reference sequence). The length of the CDR3 is 16 residues. The ends were cut back, 3 bases at V and 3 bases at J, with 18 bases in the middle. The CDR3 reads CAWSLSPYTSYNEQFF. The CDR3 DNA follows: TGTGCCTGGAGCCTCTCCCCTTACACCAGCTACAATGAGCAGTTCTTC. Full variable domain (outside the CDR3, taken from reference TRBV30 and TRBJ2-1): SQTIHQWPATLVQPVGSPLSLECTVEGTSNPNLYWYRQAAGRGLQLLFYSVGIGQISSEVPQNLSASRPQDRQFILSSKKLLLSDSGFYLCAWSLSPYTSYNEQFFGPGTRLTVL.